The 5 T cell receptor beta chains below all came from one sample that was sequenced in a study of OX40 agonist ivuxolimab in advanced cancers. The library relied on the immunoSEQ multiplex PCR assay. The clones in this table, taken by TCRdb from immuneACCESS, are in-frame only. Not every clone is retained; where verified, under half of the shortfall comes from an unresolved V gene, and the cause of the rest is unknown. Counted in this sample were about 37,000 clones; about 78% of them appeared once. Clones ranked in the top ten supply around 20% of the sample. The starting material was CD4+ or CD8+ T cells sorted from blood, obtained in a trial of the OX40 agonist ivuxolimab. The receptor set was obtained from an adult with an advanced solid tumor such as melanoma, head and neck, liver or kidney cancer.

This sequence joins TRBV28 and TRBJ2-5; TRBD2 might be the D (5 bases). CDR1 and CDR2 (germline): MDHEN, SYDVKM. This CDR3 spans 15 amino acids. The V gene lost 6 bases and the J gene lost 1 base, with 15 bases spanning the gap. In nucleotides, the CDR3 is TGTGCCAGCAGCCCCCGGGGTTGGGGCCAAGAGACCCAGTACTTC. This translates into CASSPRGWGQETQYF.

This clone was counted a single time. The chain joins TRBV21-1 to TRBJ1-6. TRBV21-1 is described as a pseudogene. CDR3 length: 16 residues. DNA for the CDR3: TGTGCCAGCAGCAAAGCGCAGAGGGGTCGGGGGTCACCCCTCCACTTT. This gives the protein CASSKAQRGRGSPLHF.

The rearrangement links TRBV7-2 to TRBJ1-1, with TRBD1 as a possible D gene (6 bases). The CDR3 is made up of 14 amino acids. The germline V gene encodes CDR1 SGHTA and CDR2 FQGNSA. V shed 5 bases and J shed 1 base, with 11 bases lying between them. CDR3: CASSRIQGNTEAFF. The CDR3 DNA sequence: TGTGCCAGCAGCCGGATACAGGGGAACACTGAAGCTTTCTTT. The whole variable domain, remainder taken from reference TRBV7-2 and TRBJ1-1, is GAGVSQSPSNKVTEKGKDVELRCDPISGHTALYWYRQSLGQGLEFLIYFQGNSAPDKSGLPSDRFSAERTGGSVSTLTIQRTQQEDSAVYLCASSRIQGNTEAFFGQGTRLTVV.

This clone was found once. J is TRBJ2-5 and V is TRBV12-5; TRBD1 matches at 8 bases. Gene TRBJ2-7 matches the end of the DNA better, so the J call may be wrong. Per germline, CDR1 LGHNT and CDR2 FRNRAP. The CDR3 sequence is 16 residues long. CDR3 DNA: TGTGCTAGTGGTCCTACACCCGGGACAGGCTCCTACGAGCAGTACTTC. This translates into CASGPTPGTGSYEQYF.

V gene TRBV5-1 combines with J gene TRBJ2-5; 9 bases are shared with TRBD1. The end of the DNA is better explained by TRBJ2-7, so the J call may be wrong. Per germline, CDR1 SGHRS and CDR2 YFSETQ. The CDR3 is 14 amino acids. The CDR3 here is CASRGTGNSYEQYF. In DNA form, the CDR3 reads TGCGCCAGCAGGGGGACAGGGAACTCCTACGAGCAGTACTTC.